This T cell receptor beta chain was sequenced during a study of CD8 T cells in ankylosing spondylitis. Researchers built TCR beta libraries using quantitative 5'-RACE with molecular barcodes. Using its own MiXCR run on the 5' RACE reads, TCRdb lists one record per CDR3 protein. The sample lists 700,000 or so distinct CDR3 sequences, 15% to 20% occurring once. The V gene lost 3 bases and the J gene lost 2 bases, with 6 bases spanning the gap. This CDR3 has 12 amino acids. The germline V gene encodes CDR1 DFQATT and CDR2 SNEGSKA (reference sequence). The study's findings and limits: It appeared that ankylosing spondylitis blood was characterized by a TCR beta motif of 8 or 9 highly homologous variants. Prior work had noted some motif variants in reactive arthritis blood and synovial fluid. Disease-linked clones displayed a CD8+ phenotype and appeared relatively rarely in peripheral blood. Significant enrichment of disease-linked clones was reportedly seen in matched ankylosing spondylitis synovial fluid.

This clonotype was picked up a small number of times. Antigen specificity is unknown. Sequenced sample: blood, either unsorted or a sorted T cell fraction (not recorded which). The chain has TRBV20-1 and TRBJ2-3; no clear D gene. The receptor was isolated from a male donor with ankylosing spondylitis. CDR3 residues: CSASRATDTQYF. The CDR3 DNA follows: TGCAGTGCTAGTCGCGCCACAGATACGCAGTATTTT.